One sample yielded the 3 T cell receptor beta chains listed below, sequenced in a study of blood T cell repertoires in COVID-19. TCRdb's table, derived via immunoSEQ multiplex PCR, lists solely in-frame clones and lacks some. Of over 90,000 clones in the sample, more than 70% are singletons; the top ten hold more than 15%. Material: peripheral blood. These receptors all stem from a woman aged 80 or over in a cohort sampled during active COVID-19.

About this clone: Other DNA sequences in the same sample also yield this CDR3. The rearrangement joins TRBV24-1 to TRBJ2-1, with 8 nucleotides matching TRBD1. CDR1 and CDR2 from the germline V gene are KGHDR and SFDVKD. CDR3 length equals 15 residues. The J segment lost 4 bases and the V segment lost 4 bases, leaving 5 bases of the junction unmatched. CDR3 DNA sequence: TGTGCCACCAGTGACACAGGGGGACATTACAATGAGCAGTTCTTC. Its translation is CATSDTGGHYNEQFF.

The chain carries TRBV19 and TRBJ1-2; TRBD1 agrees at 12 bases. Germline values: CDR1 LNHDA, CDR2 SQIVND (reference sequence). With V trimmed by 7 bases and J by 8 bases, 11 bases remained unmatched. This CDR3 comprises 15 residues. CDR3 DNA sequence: TGTGCCAGTAATCCGGGGCCGGGACAGGGGGCGGGCTACACCTTC. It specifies CASNPGPGQGAGYTF.

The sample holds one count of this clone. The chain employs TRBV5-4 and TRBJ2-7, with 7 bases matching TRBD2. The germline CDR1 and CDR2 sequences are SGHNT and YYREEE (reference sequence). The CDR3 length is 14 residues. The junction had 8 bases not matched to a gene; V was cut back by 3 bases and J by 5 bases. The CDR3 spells CASSSWSGTDEQYF. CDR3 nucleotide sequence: TGTGCCAGCAGCTCGTGGAGCGGGACTGACGAGCAGTACTTC.